Presented here are 23 T cell receptor beta chains from one specimen sequenced in a study of CD8 T cells in Susac syndrome. The authors reverse transcribed roughly 0.45 to 1 ug RNA with random hexamers. MiXCR was run by TCRdb on the immunoSEQ multiplex PCR reads, yielding one entry per CDR3 protein. The profile shows 180,000 or so distinct CDR3 sequences, approximately 94% of them singletons. Sequences were obtained from CD4+ T cells from PBMCs. The receptors come from a human donor in good health.

The J gene is TRBJ1-1, the V gene TRBV24-1; D gene uncertain. Trimming pared 7 bases from V and 4 bases from J, leaving 15 bases between. The CDR3 totals 14 residues. Germline loops: CDR1 KGHDR, CDR2 SFDVKD. This chain's CDR3 is CATRAGEIGTEAFF. The CDR3 coding sequence is TGTGCCACCAGGGCCGGGGAAATAGGCACTGAAGCTTTCTTT.

The chain combines TRBV29-1 with TRBJ2-3; D perhaps matches TRBD1 (6 bases). CDR3 length: 14 residues. Germline V gene lookup returns CDR1 SQVTM and CDR2 ANQGSEA. V was pared by 5 bases and J by 0 bases, with 12 bases between. The CDR3 region has the DNA TGCAGCGTTAATTCCAGGGGCAGCACAGATACGCAGTATTTT. Its translation is CSVNSRGSTDTQYF.

The genes are TRBV27 and TRBJ2-3; the D is unclear. Germline assignment: CDR1 MNHEY and CDR2 SMNVEV (reference sequence). CDR3 length: 14 residues. With 4 bases removed from V and 6 bases from J, the gap between germline ends came to 14 bases. The DNA of the CDR3 is TGTGCCAGCAGTTCAATCTATAGTGTGGATACGCAGTATTTT. Its protein is CASSSIYSVDTQYF.

As for this clonotype: One end of the junction is discordant with germline, which a read error may explain. CDR3 residues: CASTGPPYHEQFF. For the CDR3, the DNA is TGTGCCAGCACCGGGCCCCCCTACCATGAGCAGTTCTTC. The chain uses TRBV28 and TRBJ2-1; D remains ambiguous. CDR3 length equals 13 residues. From germline, CDR1 is MDHEN and CDR2 SYDVKM.

V is TRBV7-2 and J is TRBJ2-7; 7 bases fit TRBD2. The trim removed 5 bases at V and 3 bases at J, leaving 10 bases unmatched. Per germline, CDR1 SGHTA and CDR2 FQGNSA. This CDR3 has 15 amino acids. DNA for the CDR3: TGTGCCAGCAGCCGACTAGCCGGAGCCAGCTACGAGCAGTACTTC. This encodes CASSRLAGASYEQYF.

This rearrangement joins TRBV6-6 to TRBJ2-3; 11 positions agree with TRBD2. Germline CDR1 and CDR2: MNHNY and SVGAGI (reference sequence). The CDR3 totals 14 residues. J gave up 7 bases and V 6 bases, and 6 bases lay outside the gene matches. CDR3 DNA: TGTGCCAGCAGGACCACTAGCGGGGGAAATACGCAGTATTTT. The encoded protein is CASRTTSGGNTQYF.

The chain is built from TRBV29-1 and TRBJ1-1; tentatively, D is TRBD1 (5 bases). This CDR3 has 11 amino acids. CDR1 and CDR2 from the germline V gene are SQVTM and ANQGSEA. The germline V and J ends were trimmed by 7 bases and 4 bases, with 10 bases remaining between them. CDR3 amino acids: CSAGGVTEAFF. In DNA form, the CDR3 reads TGCAGCGCTGGGGGGGTCACTGAAGCTTTCTTT.

The chain is built from TRBV5-1 and TRBJ1-1; 8 nucleotides agree with TRBD1. Germline values: CDR1 SGHRS, CDR2 YFSETQ. This CDR3 is built from 16 residues. Germline trimming cut 4 bases from V and 1 base from J; bases unmatched to any gene: 9. The CDR3: CASSQRQGYRNTEAFF. For the CDR3, the DNA is TGCGCCAGCAGCCAAAGACAGGGGTATCGGAACACTGAAGCTTTCTTT. Full variable domain (rest looked up from reference TRBV5-1 and TRBJ1-1): KAGVTQTPRYLIKTRGQQVTLSCSPISGHRSVSWYQQTPGQGLQFLFEYFSETQRNKGNFPGRFSGRQFSNSRSEMNVSTLELGDSALYLCASSQRQGYRNTEAFFGQGTRLTVV.

The chain has TRBV29-1 and TRBJ2-5; perhaps TRBD2 as D (6 bases). The V end was cut by 2 bases, the J end by 3 bases, with 7 bases between. Germline V gene lookup returns CDR1 SQVTM and CDR2 ANQGSEA. The CDR3 has 12 residues. This chain's CDR3 is CSVEWEEETQYF. CDR3 DNA sequence: TGCAGCGTTGAATGGGAGGAAGAGACCCAGTACTTC.

V gene TRBV7-3 combines with J gene TRBJ2-3; D unresolved. Per the germline V gene, CDR1 is SGHTA and CDR2 is FQGTGA. Deletions cut 0 bases from V and 4 bases from J, with 5 bases between. The CDR3 extends over 13 amino acids. The CDR3 protein is CASSLTIPDTQYF. CDR3 sequence (DNA): TGTGCCAGCAGCTTAACGATCCCAGATACGCAGTATTTT.

The CDR3 here is CSATQSGTFYNEQFF. CDR3 sequence (DNA): TGCAGTGCTACCCAATCAGGGACTTTCTACAATGAGCAGTTCTTC. The chain employs TRBV20-1 and TRBJ2-1, with TRBD2 as a possible D gene (6 bases). The V and J ends lost 4 bases and 3 bases respectively, with 16 bases between them. Germline V gives CDR1 DFQATT, CDR2 SNEGSKA (reference sequence). This CDR3 spans 15 amino acids.

The gene calls are TRBV4-3 and TRBJ1-5; D uncertain. In germline, CDR1 is LGHNA, CDR2 YSLEER. Trimming pared 0 bases from V and 2 bases from J, leaving 5 bases between. The CDR3 is 14 amino acids. The chain's CDR3 is CASSQDIGNQPQHF. As DNA, the CDR3 is TGCGCCAGCAGCCAAGATATTGGCAATCAGCCCCAGCATTTT.

The rearrangement links TRBV18 to TRBJ2-7; D tentatively reads TRBD1 or TRBD2 (5 bases each). CDR3 length equals 14 residues. Trimming removed 6 bases at V and 2 bases at J, with 14 bases between. Germline lookup yields CDR1 KGHSH and CDR2 LQKENI. CDR3 DNA sequence: TGTGCCAGCTCTCACCGGGACGGAACCTACGAGCAGTACTTC. Its translation: CASSHRDGTYEQYF. Filled out from reference TRBV18 and TRBJ2-7, the complete variable domain reads NAGVMQNPRHLVRRRGQEARLRCSPMKGHSHVYWYRQLPEEGLKFMVYLQKENIIDESGMPKERFSAEFPKEGPSILRIQQVVRGDSAAYFCASSHRDGTYEQYFGPGTRLTVT.

This clonotype was observed once. The chain carries TRBV7-9 and TRBJ2-3; tentatively, D is TRBD2 (6 bases). V was clipped by 2 bases and J by 3 bases, with 9 bases between them. The CDR3 loop spans 14 amino acids. The germline gives CDR1 SEHNR, CDR2 FQNEAQ (reference sequence). CDR3 sequence: CASSLLGTTDTQYF. The CDR3 DNA reads as TGTGCCAGCAGCTTACTAGGGACTACAGATACGCAGTATTTT.

The chain recombines TRBV20-1 with TRBJ2-1; 9 bases are shared with TRBD2. The J segment lost 4 bases and the V segment lost 2 bases, leaving 6 bases of the junction unmatched. The germline V gene encodes CDR1 DFQATT and CDR2 SNEGSKA (reference sequence). The length of the CDR3 is 15 residues. This CDR3 reads CSARNLAGRYNEQFF. As DNA, the CDR3 is TGCAGTGCTAGAAACCTAGCGGGAAGGTACAATGAGCAGTTCTTC.

The J gene is TRBJ2-1, the V gene TRBV28; TRBD1 matches 7 bases. Germline CDR1 is MDHEN and CDR2 is SYDVKM. The junction had 6 bases not matched to a gene; V was cut back by 6 bases and J by 7 bases. The CDR3 covers 13 residues. The CDR3 loop reads CASRRGRANEQFF. Here the CDR3 DNA reads TGTGCCAGCAGGAGGGGGCGCGCGAATGAGCAGTTCTTC.

The rearrangement links TRBV30 to TRBJ2-1, with 9 bases aligning to TRBD2. After removal of 0 bases from V and 9 bases from J, the junction contained 3 bases not matched to a gene. Germline CDR1 is GTSNPN and CDR2 is SVGIG (reference sequence). CDR3 length equals 13 residues. Written as DNA, the CDR3 is TGTGCCTGGAGTGTCCGGCGGGAGGGTGAGCAGTTCTTC. It is translated as CAWSVRREGEQFF.

The chain couples TRBV30 to TRBJ2-7; perhaps TRBD1 as D (5 bases). Per germline, CDR1 GTSNPN and CDR2 SVGIG (reference sequence). CDR3 length: 11 amino acids. V lost 4 bases and J lost 7, with 11 bases in between. The chain's CDR3 is CAWNLGAEQYF. In DNA, the CDR3 is TGTGCCTGGAACCTAGGGGCTGAGCAGTACTTC.

This clonotype appeared once. The chain joins TRBV3-1 to TRBJ2-7, with 7 bases identical to TRBD1. The V segment lost 4 bases and the J segment 5 bases; nucleotides outside the gene matches: 2. The CDR3 covers 12 residues. The germline CDR1 and CDR2 sequences are LGHDT and YNNKEL (reference sequence). This chain's CDR3 is CASSPRGNEQYF. The CDR3 region has the DNA TGTGCCAGCAGCCCCAGGGGGAACGAGCAGTACTTC.

The gene calls are TRBV19 and TRBJ2-2, with 8 bases fitting TRBD1. Germline trimming cut 5 bases from V and 1 base from J; bases unmatched to any gene: 6. The V gene's germline CDR1 is LNHDA and CDR2 SQIVND (reference sequence). This CDR3 comprises 16 residues. CDR3 coding DNA: TGTGCCAGTAGTGTACCTGGGACAGGGAACACCGGGGAGCTGTTTTTT. Translated, it gives CASSVPGTGNTGELFF.

The CDR3 here is CASSAQARYTDTQYF. CDR3 DNA: TGTGCCAGCAGCGCCCAAGCCCGCTACACAGATACGCAGTATTTT. The chain employs TRBV7-3 and TRBJ2-3; no clear D gene. This CDR3 region has 15 residues. Per germline, CDR1 SGHTA and CDR2 FQGTGA. Trimming stripped 5 bases from V and 2 bases from J, with 14 bases between.

This chain's CDR3 is CASSQEETQYF. Here the CDR3 DNA reads TGTGCCAGCAGCCAAGAAGAGACCCAGTACTTC. The genes are TRBV14 and TRBJ2-5, with D hard to call. Germline CDR1 is SGHDN and CDR2 is FVKESK. V dropped 0 bases and J dropped 4 bases, with 0 bases sitting between them. The CDR3 is made up of 11 amino acids. Based on the CDR3 plus reference TRBV14 and TRBJ2-5, the full variable domain is EAGVTQFPSHSVIEKGQTVTLRCDPISGHDNLYWYRRVMGKEIKFLLHFVKESKQDESGMPNNRFLAERTGGTYSTLKVQPAELEDSGVYFCASSQEETQYFGPGTRLLVL.

This chain connects TRBV4-1 to TRBJ2-7, with 10 positions matching TRBD1. The CDR3 is 15 residues long. CDR1 MGHRA and CDR2 YSYEKL come from the germline V gene. V dropped 5 bases and J dropped 5; count of bases not matched to a gene: 9. The CDR3 nucleotides are TGCGCCAGCAGCTCTTCTCCGGGACAGGGGAACGAGCAGTACTTC. As protein: CASSSSPGQGNEQYF.